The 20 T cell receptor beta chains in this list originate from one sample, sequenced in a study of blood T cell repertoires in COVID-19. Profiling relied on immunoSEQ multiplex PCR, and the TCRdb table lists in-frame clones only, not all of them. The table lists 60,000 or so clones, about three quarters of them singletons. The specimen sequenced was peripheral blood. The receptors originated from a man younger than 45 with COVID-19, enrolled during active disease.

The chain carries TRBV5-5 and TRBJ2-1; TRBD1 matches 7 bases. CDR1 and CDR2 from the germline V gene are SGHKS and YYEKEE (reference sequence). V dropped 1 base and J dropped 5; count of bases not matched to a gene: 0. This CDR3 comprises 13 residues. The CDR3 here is CASSLTGDNEQFF. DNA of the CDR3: TGTGCCAGCAGCTTGACAGGGGACAATGAGCAGTTCTTC.

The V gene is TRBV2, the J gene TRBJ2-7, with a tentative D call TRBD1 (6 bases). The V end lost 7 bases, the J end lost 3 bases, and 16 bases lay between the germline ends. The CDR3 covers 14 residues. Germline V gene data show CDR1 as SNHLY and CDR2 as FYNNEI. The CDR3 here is CASKSLTGGYEQYF. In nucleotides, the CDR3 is TGTGCCAGCAAATCCCTGACAGGCGGCTACGAGCAGTACTTC.

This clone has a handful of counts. CDR3 loop: CASRQGNNEQFF. The DNA for the CDR3 is TGTGCCAGCAGGCAGGGCAACAATGAGCAGTTCTTC. The chain employs TRBV6-6 and TRBJ2-1, with D possibly matching TRBD1 (5 bases). The CDR3 is made up of 12 amino acids. V was shortened by 6 bases and J by 5 bases, with 8 bases between the two germline ends. CDR1 is MNHNY and CDR2 is SVGAGI in the germline V gene (reference sequence).

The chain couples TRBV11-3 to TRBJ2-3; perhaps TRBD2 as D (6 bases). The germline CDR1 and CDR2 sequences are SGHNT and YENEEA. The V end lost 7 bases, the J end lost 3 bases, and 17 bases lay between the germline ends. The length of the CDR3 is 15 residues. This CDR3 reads CASTIGGSWTDTQYF. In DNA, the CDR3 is TGTGCCAGCACCATCGGAGGGTCCTGGACAGATACGCAGTATTTT.

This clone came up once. The DNA of the CDR3 is TGTGCCAGCAGTGGACAGGGAAACCGTGGAAAACTGTTTTTT. Translation gives CASSGQGNRGKLFF. This rearrangement joins TRBV28 to TRBJ1-4, with 8 bases matching TRBD1. This CDR3 has 14 amino acids. The V and J ends lost 5 bases and 10 bases, in that order; junction bases with no gene match: 9. CDR1 and CDR2 from the germline V gene are MDHEN and SYDVKM.

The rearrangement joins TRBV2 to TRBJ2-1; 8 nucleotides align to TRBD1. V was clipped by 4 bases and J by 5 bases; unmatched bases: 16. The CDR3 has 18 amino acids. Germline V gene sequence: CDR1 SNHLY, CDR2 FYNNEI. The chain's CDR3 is CASSGWTGFPGGDNEQFF. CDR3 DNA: TGTGCCAGCAGTGGCTGGACAGGGTTCCCAGGGGGTGACAATGAGCAGTTCTTC.

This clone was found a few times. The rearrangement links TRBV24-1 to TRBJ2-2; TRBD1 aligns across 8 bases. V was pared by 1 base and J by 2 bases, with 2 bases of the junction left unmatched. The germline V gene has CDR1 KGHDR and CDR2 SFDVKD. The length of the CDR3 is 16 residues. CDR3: CATSDFGQGNTGELFF. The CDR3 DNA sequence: TGTGCCACCAGTGATTTTGGACAGGGAAACACCGGGGAGCTGTTTTTT.

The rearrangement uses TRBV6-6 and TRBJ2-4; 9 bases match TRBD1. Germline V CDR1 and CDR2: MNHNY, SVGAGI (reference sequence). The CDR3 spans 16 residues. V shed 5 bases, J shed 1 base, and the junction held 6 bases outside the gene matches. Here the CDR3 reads CASSPWTGAAKNIQYF. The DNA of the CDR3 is TGTGCCAGCAGTCCGTGGACAGGGGCGGCCAAAAACATTCAGTACTTC.

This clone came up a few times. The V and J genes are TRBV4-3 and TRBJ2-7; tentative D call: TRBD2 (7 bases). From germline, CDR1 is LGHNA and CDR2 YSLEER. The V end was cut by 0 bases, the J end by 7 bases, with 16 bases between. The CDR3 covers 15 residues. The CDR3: CASSQDWGGGWEQYF. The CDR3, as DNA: TGCGCCAGCAGCCAAGACTGGGGAGGGGGATGGGAGCAGTACTTC.

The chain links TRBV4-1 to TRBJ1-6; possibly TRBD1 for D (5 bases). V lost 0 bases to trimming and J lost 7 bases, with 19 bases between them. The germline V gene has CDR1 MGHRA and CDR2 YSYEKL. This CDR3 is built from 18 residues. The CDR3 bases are TGCGCCAGCAGCCAAGAGTTATCGGGGGGATCCCCGAATTCACCCCTCCACTTT. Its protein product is CASSQELSGGSPNSPLHF.

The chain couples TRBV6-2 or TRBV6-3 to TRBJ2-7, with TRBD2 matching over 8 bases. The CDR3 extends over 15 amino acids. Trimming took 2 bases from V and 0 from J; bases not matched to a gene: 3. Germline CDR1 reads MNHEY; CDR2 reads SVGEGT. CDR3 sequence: CASSYRGGSSYEQYF. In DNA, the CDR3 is TGTGCCAGCAGTTACCGGGGGGGGAGCTCCTACGAGCAGTACTTC.

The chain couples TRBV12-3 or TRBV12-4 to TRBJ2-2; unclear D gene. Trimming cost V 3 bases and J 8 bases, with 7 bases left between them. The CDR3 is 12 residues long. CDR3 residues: CASSLESGELFF. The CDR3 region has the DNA TGTGCCAGCAGTTTGGAGTCTGGGGAGCTGTTTTTT.

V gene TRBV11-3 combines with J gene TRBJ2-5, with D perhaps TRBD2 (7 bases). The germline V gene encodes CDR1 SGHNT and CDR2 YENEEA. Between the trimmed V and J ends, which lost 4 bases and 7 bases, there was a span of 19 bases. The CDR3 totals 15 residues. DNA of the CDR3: TGTGCCAGCAGCTCCCCCGAAGGGGGGGGGTGGACCCAGTACTTC. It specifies CASSSPEGGGWTQYF.

This chain's CDR3 is CASSFFFRPGQGIQGYGYTF. Written as DNA, the CDR3 is TGTGCCAGCAGCTTTTTTTTTCGACCGGGACAGGGTATTCAGGGCTATGGCTACACCTTC. This chain connects TRBV7-8 to TRBJ1-2, with TRBD1 matching 9 bases. The junction had 21 bases not matched to a gene; V was cut back by 3 bases and J by 4 bases. This CDR3 spans 20 amino acids. Germline CDR1 is SGHVS and CDR2 is FQNEAQ.

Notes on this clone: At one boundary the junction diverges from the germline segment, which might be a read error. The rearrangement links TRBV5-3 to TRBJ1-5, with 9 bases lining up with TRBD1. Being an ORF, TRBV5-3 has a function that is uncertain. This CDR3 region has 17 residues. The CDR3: CARSVPTGGYGNQPRHF. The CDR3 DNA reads TGTGCCAGAAGCGTTCCTACAGGGGGCTACGGCAATCAGCCCCGGCATTTT.

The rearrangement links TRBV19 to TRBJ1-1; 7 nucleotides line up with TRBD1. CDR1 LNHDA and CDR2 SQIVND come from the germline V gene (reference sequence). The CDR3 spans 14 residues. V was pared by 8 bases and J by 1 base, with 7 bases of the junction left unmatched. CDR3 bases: TGTGCCAGTGGGACAGCGGGCGGGAACACTGAAGCTTTCTTT. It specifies CASGTAGGNTEAFF.

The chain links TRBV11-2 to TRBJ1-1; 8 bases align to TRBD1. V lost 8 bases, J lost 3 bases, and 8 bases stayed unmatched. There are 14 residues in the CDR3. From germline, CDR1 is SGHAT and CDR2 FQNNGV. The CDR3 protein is CASGQAGGDTEAFF. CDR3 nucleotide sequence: TGTGCCAGCGGCCAGGCAGGGGGCGACACTGAAGCTTTCTTT.

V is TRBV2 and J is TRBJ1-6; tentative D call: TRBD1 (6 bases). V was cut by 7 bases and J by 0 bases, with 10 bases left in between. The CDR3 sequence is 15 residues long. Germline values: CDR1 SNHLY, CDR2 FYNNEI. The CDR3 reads CASTGDNSYNSPLHF. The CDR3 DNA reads TGTGCCAGCACTGGGGACAACTCCTATAATTCACCCCTCCACTTT.

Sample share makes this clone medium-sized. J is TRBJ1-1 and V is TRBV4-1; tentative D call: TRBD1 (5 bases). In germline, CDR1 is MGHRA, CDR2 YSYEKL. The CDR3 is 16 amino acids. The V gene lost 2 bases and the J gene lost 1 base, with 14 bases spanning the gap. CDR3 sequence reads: CASSQTPAGQNTEAFF. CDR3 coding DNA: TGCGCCAGCAGCCAAACTCCGGCAGGGCAGAACACTGAAGCTTTCTTT.

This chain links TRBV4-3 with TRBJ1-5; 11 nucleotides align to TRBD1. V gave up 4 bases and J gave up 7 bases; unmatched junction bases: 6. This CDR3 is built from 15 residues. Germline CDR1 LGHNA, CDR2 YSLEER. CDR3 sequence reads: CASSLGQGAGQPQHF. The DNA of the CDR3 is TGCGCCAGCAGCCTTGGACAGGGGGCAGGGCAGCCCCAGCATTTT.